The next 20 T cell receptor beta chains were all read from a single sample in a study of cytomegalovirus exposure and HLA in healthy donors. Vbeta (60) and Jbeta (13) primers were used in the PCR. Method: immunoSEQ multiplex PCR; TCRdb's copy keeps in-frame clones and lacks some. The sample shows a few hundred thousand clones, about four fifths of them seen only once. The sequenced sample consisted of PBMCs. The receptors derive from a man aged 25-45 years in good health and CMV-seronegative.

V is TRBV2 and J is TRBJ1-1; D not certain. Per germline, CDR1 SNHLY and CDR2 FYNNEI. V was pared by 5 bases and J by 1 base, with 11 bases between. The CDR3 is 14 residues long. CDR3 DNA sequence: TGTGCCAGCAGTCCTCGGCAGGAGAACACTGAAGCTTTCTTT. Translating it yields CASSPRQENTEAFF.

The chain uses TRBV6-6 and TRBJ2-7; D possibly corresponds to TRBD2 (6 bases). Germline-derived CDR1 and CDR2 are MNHNY and SVGAGI (reference sequence). V gave up 6 bases and J gave up 3 bases, with 21 bases separating them. This CDR3 has 16 amino acids. In nucleotides, the CDR3 is TGTGCCAGCAGCCCCTTCGGGAGACTGACGAACTACGAGCAGTACTTC. Protein: CASSPFGRLTNYEQYF.

The chain has TRBV2 and TRBJ1-2; D gene unclear. Looked up from germline, CDR1 is SNHLY and CDR2 is FYNNEI. Trimming shortened V by 6 bases and J by 9 bases, and 20 bases separated the two germline ends. The CDR3 has 14 amino acids. CDR3 amino acids: CASRVELGGGSYTF. In nucleotides, the CDR3 is TGTGCCAGCAGGGTAGAGTTGGGAGGAGGTAGCTACACCTTC.

The rearrangement uses TRBV28 and TRBJ1-5, with a tentative D call TRBD1 (5 bases). This CDR3 spans 15 amino acids. Germline assignment: CDR1 MDHEN and CDR2 SYDVKM. The V end lost 6 bases, the J end lost 3 bases, and 15 bases lay between the germline ends. CDR3 protein: CASSYFGADNQPQHF. CDR3 nucleotides: TGTGCCAGCAGCTACTTTGGGGCAGACAATCAGCCCCAGCATTTT.

The rearrangement uses TRBV5-4 and TRBJ1-2, with D possibly being TRBD1 (6 bases). This CDR3 is built from 14 residues. Germline lookup yields CDR1 SGHNT and CDR2 YYREEE (reference sequence). Trimming cost V 3 bases and J 0 bases, with 9 bases left between them. The CDR3 sequence: CASSSGTSNYGYTF. The CDR3 bases are TGTGCCAGCAGCTCCGGGACATCTAACTATGGCTACACCTTC.

This clone was recorded once. This chain links TRBV27 with TRBJ2-7, with D possibly TRBD1 on 5 matching bases. The CDR3 loop spans 14 amino acids. Germline CDR1 and CDR2: MNHEY and SMNVEV (reference sequence). With 5 bases removed from V and 6 bases from J, the gap between germline ends came to 17 bases. CDR3 in DNA: TGTGCCAGCAGTGTGACAGCCTTTTTTAGCGAGCAGTACTTC. Protein: CASSVTAFFSEQYF.

The chain is built from TRBV11-3 and TRBJ2-7, with D possibly being TRBD2 (5 bases). The CDR3 has 14 residues. Trimming shortened V by 1 base and J by 6 bases, and 13 bases separated the two germline ends. Germline V gene lookup returns CDR1 SGHNT and CDR2 YENEEA. As DNA, the CDR3 is TGTGCCAGCAGCTTAGCTGGGAGAGATTCCGAGCAGTACTTC. This encodes CASSLAGRDSEQYF.

This chain uses TRBV19 with TRBJ1-2, with D unclear. Germline-derived CDR1 and CDR2 are LNHDA and SQIVND (reference sequence). Between the trimmed V and J ends, which lost 5 bases and 8 bases, there was a span of 12 bases. The CDR3 runs 12 residues. The CDR3 sequence is CASSPSTRGYTF. CDR3 DNA: TGTGCCAGTAGTCCTTCAACTAGAGGCTACACCTTC.

For this clone: One end of the junction is discordant with germline, which a read error may explain. The J gene is TRBJ2-6, the V gene TRBV11-2; 9 bases agree with TRBD1. Germline loops: CDR1 SGHAT, CDR2 FQNNGV. This CDR3 has 17 residues. DNA for the CDR3: TGTGCCAGCAGCTTCAGTACAGGGGGCAGAGGGGCCAGCGTCCTGACTTTC. Encoded protein: CASSFSTGGRGASVLTF.

The gene calls are TRBV20-1 and TRBJ2-1; TRBD1 agrees at 8 bases. This CDR3 has 11 amino acids. Germline V lookup: CDR1 DFQATT, CDR2 SNEGSKA (reference sequence). With V trimmed by 6 bases and J by 8 bases, 3 bases remained unmatched. The CDR3 spells CSAGTGYEQFF. DNA for the CDR3: TGCAGTGCAGGGACAGGCTATGAGCAGTTCTTC.

The J gene is TRBJ2-7, the V gene TRBV5-6; TRBD1 is a possible D gene (5 bases). The V and J ends lost 4 bases and 2 bases respectively, with 13 bases between them. The CDR3 sequence is 14 residues long. Germline V lookup: CDR1 SGHDT, CDR2 YYEEEE. CDR3 sequence (DNA): TGTGCCAGCAGCCTAGACAGTCTTACCTACGAGCAGTACTTC. The encoded protein is CASSLDSLTYEQYF.

In its sample, this clone was seen once. The chain is built from TRBV6-6 and TRBJ1-1; D is uncertain. The germline CDR1 and CDR2 sequences are MNHNY and SVGAGI (reference sequence). Trimming shortened V by 8 bases and J by 1 base, and 8 bases separated the two germline ends. This CDR3 is 12 amino acids long. For the CDR3, the DNA is TGTGCCAGCGGGTACAGGAACACTGAAGCTTTCTTT. Its translation is CASGYRNTEAFF.

In its sample, this clone was seen once. The chain carries TRBV28 and TRBJ2-7, with D perhaps TRBD1 (5 bases). The CDR3 has 15 residues. Germline V gene sequence: CDR1 MDHEN, CDR2 SYDVKM. Trimming took off 3 bases at V and 3 bases at J, with 15 bases between the two ends. Written as DNA, the CDR3 is TGTGCCAGCAGTTTTACTCTTCACAGGCTCTACGAGCAGTACTTC. Amino acid sequence: CASSFTLHRLYEQYF. Together with reference TRBV28 and TRBJ2-7, the CDR3 gives the full variable domain: DVKVTQSSRYLVKRTGEKVFLECVQDMDHENMFWYRQDPGLGLRLIYFSYDVKMKEKGDIPEGYSVSREKKERFSLILESASTNQTSMYLCASSFTLHRLYEQYFGPGTRLTVT.

V and J are TRBV11-1 and TRBJ2-2, with TRBD1 as a possible D gene (5 bases). CDR1 is SGHAT, CDR2 FQDESV, per germline (reference sequence). The V end was cut by 6 bases, the J end by 3 bases, with 11 bases between. The CDR3 is 14 amino acids. This CDR3 reads CASSPTRDTGELFF. CDR3 bases: TGTGCCAGCAGTCCGACCAGGGACACCGGGGAGCTGTTTTTT.

This clone was detected only a few times. The chain has TRBV27 and TRBJ2-5; the match to TRBD1 covers 9 bases. The end of the DNA is better explained by TRBJ2-7, so the J call may be wrong. This CDR3 is built from 15 residues. Germline V lookup: CDR1 MNHEY, CDR2 SMNVEV (reference sequence). CDR3 sequence (DNA): TGTGCCAGCAGTTCACAGGGGGCCATCCCCTACGAGCAGTACTTC. Protein sequence: CASSSQGAIPYEQYF.

The chain couples TRBV28 to TRBJ2-3, with no clear D. The CDR3 is made up of 14 amino acids. Trimming shortened V by 4 bases and J by 1 base, and 9 bases separated the two germline ends. CDR1 and CDR2 from the germline V gene are MDHEN and SYDVKM. CDR3: CASSSLPRTDTQYF. CDR3 nucleotide sequence: TGTGCCAGCAGTTCACTACCCCGCACAGATACGCAGTATTTT.

This chain links TRBV5-1 with TRBJ2-5; D might be TRBD2 (5 bases). Germline V gene data show CDR1 as SGHRS and CDR2 as YFSETQ. The CDR3 sequence is 14 residues long. Deletions cut 1 base from V and 0 bases from J, with 7 bases between. The CDR3 is CASSLSGNQETQYF. CDR3 nucleotide sequence: TGCGCCAGCAGCTTGTCCGGGAACCAAGAGACCCAGTACTTC.

This clone was recorded only once. CDR3 region: CAISELGALDSEETQYF. The CDR3 DNA sequence: TGTGCCATCAGTGAGTTAGGGGCATTGGACAGCGAAGAGACCCAGTACTTC. The chain combines TRBV10-3 with TRBJ2-5; a weak D match, TRBD1 (6 bases). V was clipped by 1 base and J by 3 bases, with 18 bases between them. The CDR3 has 17 residues. Germline V CDR1 and CDR2: ENHRY, SYGVKD.

The V and J genes are TRBV28 and TRBJ1-5; D not certain. The CDR3 runs to 16 residues. Germline V gene lookup returns CDR1 MDHEN and CDR2 SYDVKM. With 4 bases removed from V and 4 bases from J, the gap between germline ends came to 17 bases. CDR3 amino acids: CASSSRLGSGNQPQHF. The CDR3 DNA reads TGTGCCAGCAGTTCCCGGCTAGGTAGCGGAAATCAGCCCCAGCATTTT.

The chain employs TRBV4-2 and TRBJ2-7, with a possible D match to TRBD2 (5 bases). V lost 0 bases and J lost 6, with 12 bases in between. Germline V lookup: CDR1 LGHNA, CDR2 YNFKEQ. The CDR3 totals 14 residues. The CDR3 DNA sequence: TGTGCCAGCAGCCAAGATGGGCCCCGGGGCGAGCAGTACTTC. Protein product: CASSQDGPRGEQYF.